These T cell receptor beta chains were read from a single sample in a study of T cell changes during pregnancy in multiple sclerosis. Only in-frame clones appear in the TCRdb table, and some are missing; sequencing was by immunoSEQ multiplex PCR. The table shows 67,000 or so clones, with roughly 92% occurring only once. The sequences come from CD8+ T cells from peripheral blood mononuclear cells, collected in the third trimester of pregnancy. The receptors were sampled from a female donor in good health, enrolled as a control in a pregnancy study. Each CDR3 is given with its conserved first and last residue. Fields, in order: CDR3 length, J gene, V gene, D gene, CDR3 protein. A D gene is named only where the DNA matches it firmly.

length: 15; J: TRBJ2-1; V: TRBV6-1; D: TRBD1; CDR3: CASSPDRGHYNEQFF
length: 16; J: TRBJ2-3; V: TRBV7-9; D: TRBD2; CDR3: CASSLPMTSGGDTQYF
length: 15; J: TRBJ1-2; V: TRBV4-3; D: TRBD1; CDR3: CASSRLTGGGYGYTF
length: 19; J: TRBJ2-2; V: TRBV13; D: TRBD2; CDR3: CASSSEDGTSGGASGELFF
length: 16; J: TRBJ2-5; V: TRBV30; D: TRBD1; CDR3: CAWSATGEWLQETQYF
length: 16; J: TRBJ2-5; V: TRBV9; D: TRBD2; CDR3: CASSVVPTSEGETQYF
length: 12; J: TRBJ2-2; V: TRBV5-5; D: -; CDR3: CATTTNTGELFF
length: 15; J: TRBJ2-5; V: TRBV11-2; D: TRBD2; CDR3: CASSQLAGDVETQYF
length: 14; J: TRBJ1-1; V: TRBV6-5; D: -; CDR3: CASSYSVGDGEAFF
length: 15; J: TRBJ1-4; V: TRBV6-5; D: -; CDR3: CASSQETATNEKLFF
length: 15; J: TRBJ2-3; V: TRBV7-9; D: TRBD2; CDR3: CASSGGLAGGHTQYF
length: 14; J: TRBJ1-5; V: TRBV7-9; D: -; CDR3: CASSRGGRNQPQHF
length: 15; J: TRBJ1-4; V: TRBV6-5; D: -; CDR3: CASSQDGGAGEKLFF
length: 19; J: TRBJ2-3; V: TRBV4-1; D: -; CDR3: CASSQQDALGPSGTDTQYF
length: 15; J: TRBJ1-6; V: TRBV30; D: TRBD1; CDR3: CAFDPGQGRSSPLHF
length: 14; J: TRBJ2-5; V: TRBV10-1; D: TRBD2; CDR3: CARRLAGDQETQYF
length: 13; J: TRBJ1-1; V: TRBV19; D: TRBD1; CDR3: CASWDRGRTEAFF
length: 15; J: TRBJ2-7; V: TRBV29-1; D: TRBD1; CDR3: CSVVPWTGETYEQYF
length: 13; J: TRBJ1-2; V: TRBV6-5; D: -; CDR3: CASSYTTTYGYTF
length: 14; J: TRBJ2-1; V: TRBV7-3; D: TRBD1; CDR3: CASSQWTGYNEQFF
length: 15; J: TRBJ2-3; V: TRBV7-2; D: -; CDR3: CASSPLESGTDTQYF
length: 16; J: TRBJ2-1; V: TRBV7-9; D: TRBD1; CDR3: CASSEKGGQGYNEQFF
length: 15; J: TRBJ1-1; V: TRBV5-4; D: -; CDR3: CASSISQFSNTEAFF
length: 18; J: TRBJ2-1; V: TRBV7-9; D: TRBD1; CDR3: CASSLDLGTGVGYNEQFF
length: 14; J: TRBJ2-3; V: TRBV5-1; D: TRBD2; CDR3: CASSPRGAGDTQYF
length: 14; J: TRBJ2-7; V: TRBV15; D: TRBD1; CDR3: CATSSRTGGYEQYF
length: 14; J: TRBJ2-1; V: TRBV30; D: -; CDR3: CAWAGTVPENEQFF
length: 16; J: TRBJ1-1; V: TRBV5-6; D: TRBD1; CDR3: CASSLGGTGGRTEAFF
length: 11; J: TRBJ1-1; V: TRBV27; D: -; CDR3: CASTGGRTAFF
length: 16; J: TRBJ2-1; V: TRBV6-4; D: TRBD1; CDR3: CASSAQHRTGVNEQFF
length: 15; J: TRBJ2-7; V: TRBV7-2; D: TRBD1; CDR3: CASSLRGQINYEQYF
length: 16; J: TRBJ1-4; V: TRBV19; D: -; CDR3: CASSIPGGGGGEKLFF
length: 14; J: TRBJ1-5; V: TRBV19; D: -; CDR3: CASSITGSNQPQHF
length: 15; J: TRBJ1-2; V: TRBV4-1; D: TRBD1; CDR3: CASEMWQGAKRGYTF
length: 14; J: TRBJ2-7; V: TRBV13; D: TRBD2; CDR3: CASSLDASGYEQYF
length: 16; J: TRBJ2-3; V: TRBV9; D: -; CDR3: CASSAPGSPTPDTQYF
length: 15; J: TRBJ1-2; V: TRBV6-1; D: TRBD1; CDR3: CASSERDSLSGGYTF
length: 14; J: TRBJ1-2; V: TRBV6-5; D: TRBD1; CDR3: CASSDQGANYGYTF
length: 15; J: TRBJ2-1; V: TRBV7-6; D: TRBD1; CDR3: CASSLAGGRYNEQFF
length: 16; J: TRBJ1-4; V: TRBV4-3; D: -; CDR3: CASSRLSGSANEKLFF
length: 14; J: TRBJ1-6; V: TRBV10-1; D: -; CDR3: CASSVRARNSPLHF
length: 16; J: TRBJ1-4; V: TRBV5-8; D: -; CDR3: CASSVRQRHLNEKLFF
length: 12; J: TRBJ2-1; V: TRBV9; D: -; CDR3: CASSVDGERLFF
length: 13; J: TRBJ2-3; V: TRBV30; D: -; CDR3: CAGGAGDGDTQYF
length: 14; J: TRBJ1-1; V: TRBV19; D: -; CDR3: CASTAGVFNTEAFF
length: 14; J: TRBJ2-7; V: TRBV7-6; D: TRBD1; CDR3: CASSPTDRGYEQYF
length: 16; J: TRBJ2-6; V: TRBV7-2; D: -; CDR3: CASSLDLSSGANVLTF
length: 14; J: TRBJ1-1; V: TRBV9; D: -; CDR3: CASSAQTANTEAFF
length: 17; J: TRBJ1-2; V: TRBV9; D: TRBD1; CDR3: CASSVAISGQGPYGYTF
length: 15; J: TRBJ2-3; V: TRBV29-1; D: TRBD2; CDR3: CSVYGGEKITDTQYF
length: 17; J: TRBJ1-2; V: TRBV4-2; D: -; CDR3: CASSQDGFGGSYYGYTF
length: 14; J: TRBJ2-7; V: TRBV7-3; D: -; CDR3: CASSLTGGKGEQYF
length: 15; J: TRBJ1-5; V: TRBV5-5; D: -; CDR3: CASSEGGSSNQPQHF
length: 13; J: TRBJ1-1; V: TRBV5-8; D: TRBD1; CDR3: CASSLGQGIEAFF